The clone carrying this TCR beta chain was counted many times. What it recognizes is unknown. Graves' hyperthyroidism showing no ophthalmopathy progression within 18 months was considered stable. Disease duration under 2 months; hyperthyroidism patients were aged 18 to 65. There are 14 residues in the CDR3. V lost 3 bases and J lost 4, with 12 bases in between. In germline, CDR1 is SEHNR, CDR2 FQNEAQ (reference sequence). This sample is part of a study of T cells in Graves' hyperthyroidism and ophthalmopathy. The study's findings and limits: Before onset, by a median of 6.5 months, the model predicted ophthalmopathy.

Amplification targeted TCR beta CDR3 regions from RNA transcripts. Initially, a first-round RT-PCR of the TCR CDR3 employed the HTBI primer set. TCRdb re-called the multiplex PCR reads with MiXCR, one entry per CDR3 protein. The data hold around 580,000 distinct CDR3 sequences, with roughly 46% observed a single time. Sequences were obtained from peripheral blood or thyroid tissue (not recorded which). This clonotype originated in a woman under 30 with Graves' hyperthyroidism. The J gene is TRBJ1-1, the V gene TRBV7-9; weak D call: TRBD1 (6 bases). The CDR3 bases are TGTGCCAGCAGCTTCCTTGACAGGATCACTGAAGCTTTCTTT. It encodes CASSFLDRITEAFF.